The rows below give T cell receptor beta chains drawn from one sample of a study of molecular identifiers for immune sequencing clone quantification. TCRdb reprocessed the PCR reads with MiXCR, giving one entry per CDR3 protein. The sample has about 630,000 distinct CDR3 sequences; 25% are singletons. Sequencing was performed on naive CD8+ T cells from blood, with Jurkat cell RNA spiked in. These receptors were collected from a human donor in good health. Some libraries in this study had Jurkat cell RNA spiked in. Each CDR3 is given with its conserved first and last residue. Each record gives: clone size, D gene, V gene, J gene, CDR3 DNA, CDR3 protein. D genes are given only for firm matches. Some rows mark clone size as missing; the rest say once, few, many or name a class of expanded clone.

clone_size: many; d_call: NA; v_call: TRBV4-3; j_call: TRBJ1-5; cdr3_nt: TGCGCCAGCAGCCGAACCGGGACGAGCAATCAGCCCCAGCATTTT; cdr3_aa: CASSRTGTSNQPQHF
clone_size: NA; d_call: NA; v_call: TRBV25-1; j_call: TRBJ1-2; cdr3_nt: TGTGCCAGCAGTGCTACAGGGAGCGCTGGCTACACCTTC; cdr3_aa: CASSATGSAGYTF
clone_size: few; d_call: NA; v_call: TRBV9; j_call: TRBJ2-2; cdr3_nt: TGTGCCAGCAGCGCCCATGGGACACCGAACACCGGGGAGCTGTTTTTT; cdr3_aa: CASSAHGTPNTGELFF
clone_size: many; d_call: TRBD1; v_call: TRBV6-2/TRBV6-3; j_call: TRBJ2-3; cdr3_nt: TGTGCCAGCAGTTGGGACAGGGGTACAGATACGCAGTATTTT; cdr3_aa: CASSWDRGTDTQYF
clone_size: many; d_call: NA; v_call: TRBV3-1; j_call: TRBJ1-2; cdr3_nt: TGTGCCAGCAGCCCCGGTGCGAATGTGCCACTCTATGGCTACACCTTC; cdr3_aa: CASSPGANVPLYGYTF
clone_size: many; d_call: TRBD2; v_call: TRBV7-9; j_call: TRBJ2-1; cdr3_nt: TGTGCCAGCAGCTCCCGCCTCATTAGCGGGAGCTCCTACAATGAGCAGTTCTTC; cdr3_aa: CASSSRLISGSSYNEQFF
clone_size: NA; d_call: NA; v_call: TRBV13; j_call: TRBJ2-2; cdr3_nt: TGTGCCAGCAGCCACTACTACGCCGGCGGGGAGCTGTTTTTT; cdr3_aa: CASSHYYAGGELFF
clone_size: NA; d_call: NA; v_call: TRBV6-6; j_call: TRBJ2-7; cdr3_nt: TGTGCCAGCAGTTACTCCCACATAGAGCAGTACTTC; cdr3_aa: CASSYSHIEQYF
clone_size: many; d_call: TRBD2; v_call: TRBV7-9; j_call: TRBJ2-7; cdr3_nt: TGTGCCAGCAGCTCTCTTAGCGGGAGTCGGAACGAGCAGTACTTC; cdr3_aa: CASSSLSGSRNEQYF
clone_size: many; d_call: NA; v_call: TRBV12-3/TRBV12-4; j_call: TRBJ2-7; cdr3_nt: TGTGCCAGCAGTACCGCCCCGAGCTCCTACGAGCAGTACTTC; cdr3_aa: CASSTAPSSYEQYF
clone_size: many; d_call: NA; v_call: TRBV6-5; j_call: TRBJ1-5; cdr3_nt: TGTGCCAGCAGTTATGCATTCAATCAGCCCCAGCATTTT; cdr3_aa: CASSYAFNQPQHF
clone_size: few; d_call: NA; v_call: TRBV6-5; j_call: TRBJ1-1; cdr3_nt: TGTGCCAGCAGTCGGAATGATCACACTGAAGCTTTCTTT; cdr3_aa: CASSRNDHTEAFF
clone_size: NA; d_call: NA; v_call: TRBV27; j_call: TRBJ2-3; cdr3_nt: TGTGCCAGCAGTGGGCCCGGCAGTACGCAGTATTTT; cdr3_aa: CASSGPGSTQYF
clone_size: NA; d_call: NA; v_call: TRBV13; j_call: TRBJ1-1; cdr3_nt: TGTGCCAGCAGCACCCGACAGGAGATGAACACTGAAGCTTTCTTT; cdr3_aa: CASSTRQEMNTEAFF
clone_size: NA; d_call: NA; v_call: TRBV18; j_call: TRBJ2-7; cdr3_nt: TGTGCCAGCTCACCACCAGCCGGGGCTGTGAGGAACGAGCAGTACTTC; cdr3_aa: CASSPPAGAVRNEQYF
clone_size: many; d_call: TRBD2; v_call: TRBV30; j_call: TRBJ2-7; cdr3_nt: TGTGCCTGGGAGGCGGGAGTGGAGAACTACGAGCAGTACTTC; cdr3_aa: CAWEAGVENYEQYF
clone_size: many; d_call: NA; v_call: TRBV5-6; j_call: TRBJ2-7; cdr3_nt: TGTGCCAGCAGCTTGAAACAGCGACCCTACGAGCAGTACTTC; cdr3_aa: CASSLKQRPYEQYF
clone_size: many; d_call: NA; v_call: TRBV3-1; j_call: TRBJ1-5; cdr3_nt: TGTGCCAGCAGCCCCACCTGGATGGGCAATCAGCCCCAGCATTTT; cdr3_aa: CASSPTWMGNQPQHF
clone_size: once; d_call: NA; v_call: TRBV4-2; j_call: TRBJ2-3; cdr3_nt: TGTGCCAGCAGCCAAGGGGGGGCCTTCCTAAATCCCACAGATACGCAGTATTTT; cdr3_aa: CASSQGGAFLNPTDTQYF
clone_size: many; d_call: NA; v_call: TRBV6-2/TRBV6-3; j_call: TRBJ1-6; cdr3_nt: TGTGCCAGCAGACGAACGTGGGACCGAAGGGACTCACCCCTCCACTTT; cdr3_aa: CASRRTWDRRDSPLHF
clone_size: few; d_call: TRBD1; v_call: TRBV4-1; j_call: TRBJ2-7; cdr3_nt: TGCGCCAGCAGCCAAGGGGCAGGGACAGGGGGTCGGTACGAGCAGTACTTC; cdr3_aa: CASSQGAGTGGRYEQYF
clone_size: NA; d_call: NA; v_call: TRBV27; j_call: TRBJ2-7; cdr3_nt: TGTGCCAGCAGTGCCCGAGGGGGGGTTGGCTACGAGCAGTACTTC; cdr3_aa: CASSARGGVGYEQYF
clone_size: NA; d_call: NA; v_call: TRBV7-9; j_call: TRBJ2-5; cdr3_nt: TGTGCCAGCAGCGCAACCCAAGGGGAGACCCAGTACTTC; cdr3_aa: CASSATQGETQYF
clone_size: NA; d_call: TRBD2; v_call: TRBV7-3; j_call: TRBJ2-6; cdr3_nt: TGTGCCAGCAGCTTAGTGACTAGCGGCTGGTCTGGGGCCAACGTCCTGACTTTC; cdr3_aa: CASSLVTSGWSGANVLTF
clone_size: NA; d_call: TRBD2; v_call: TRBV9; j_call: TRBJ2-3; cdr3_nt: TGTGCCAGCAGCGTGAGTGCGGGGGGGCTCACAGATACGCAGTATTTT; cdr3_aa: CASSVSAGGLTDTQYF
clone_size: NA; d_call: NA; v_call: TRBV6-6; j_call: TRBJ1-1; cdr3_nt: TGTGCCAGCAGTTACTCGAACTTATTCCGGGGCCTAGAAGCTTTCTTT; cdr3_aa: CASSYSNLFRGLEAFF